Shown below are 26 T cell receptor beta chains from a single sample sequenced in a study of T cell repertoires in aging, cancer and after chemotherapy. Peripheral blood genomic DNA, not sorted cells or RNA, was the template. Rearranged V-D-J TRB sequences were amplified with a mixed TRB-A/B primer pool. TCRdb itself ran the multiplex PCR reads through MiXCR, one entry per CDR3 protein. The table shows about 5,000 distinct CDR3 sequences, with over 35% occurring only once. The sample consisted of blood. The receptors shown here come from a human donor with a blood cancer.

This clonotype was counted a single time. The chain has TRBV24-1 and TRBJ2-3; no clear D. Per germline, CDR1 KGHDR and CDR2 SFDVKD. Trimming stripped 5 bases from V and 1 base from J, with 6 bases between. This CDR3 comprises 13 residues. CDR3 nucleotide sequence: TGTGCCACCAGTGGGTCTGGCACAGATACGCAGTATTTT. Translated, it gives CATSGSGTDTQYF.

A word on this clonotype: This could be a read error, since a much larger clone is one nucleotide away. This chain uses TRBV29-1 with TRBJ2-2; TRBD2 might be the D (6 bases). V was pared by 6 bases and J by 1 base, with 15 bases between. The CDR3 covers 15 residues. Per the germline V gene, CDR1 is SQVTM and CDR2 is ANQGSEA. The CDR3 is CSVLGGSRNTGELFF. DNA for the CDR3: TGCAGCGTCCTCGGGGGTAGCAGGAACACCGGGGAGCTGTTTTTT.

This clonotype has just one count. The chain has TRBV20-1 and TRBJ1-2; 8 bases match TRBD1. The junction had 10 bases not matched to a gene; V was cut back by 0 bases and J by 7 bases. CDR1 and CDR2 (germline): DFQATT, SNEGSKA (reference sequence). The CDR3 totals 15 residues. Written as DNA, the CDR3 is TGCAGTGCTAGAGACGGGACAGGAGTTTCCTCTGGCTACACCTTC. Encoded protein: CSARDGTGVSSGYTF.

The J gene is TRBJ1-2, the V gene TRBV6-5; D possibly corresponds to TRBD1 (6 bases). V lost 0 bases to trimming and J lost 7 bases, with 12 bases between them. This CDR3 comprises 14 residues. Germline V gives CDR1 MNHEY, CDR2 SVGAGI. The CDR3 DNA is TGTGCCAGCAGTTACTCGGGGGGGGCACGTGGCTACACCTTC. This translates into CASSYSGGARGYTF.

This clonotype was seen more than once but under ten times. CDR3 sequence reads: CATSREGLGADTQYF. CDR3 DNA: TGTGCCACCAGCAGAGAGGGACTAGGCGCAGATACGCAGTATTTT. The V call is TRBV15, the J call TRBJ2-3, with 8 bases that match TRBD2. The CDR3 is 15 amino acids. After removal of 0 bases from V and 4 bases from J, the junction contained 3 bases not matched to a gene. Germline V CDR1 and CDR2: LNHNV, YYDKDF (reference sequence). The variable domain in full, with the rest retrieved from reference TRBV15 and TRBJ2-3, is DAMVIQNPRYQVTQFGKPVTLSCSQTLNHNVMYWYQQKSSQAPKLLFHYYDKDFNNEADTPDNFQSRRPNTSFCFLDIRSPGLGDTAMYLCATSREGLGADTQYFGPGTRLTVL.

The V gene is TRBV28, the J gene TRBJ2-1; TRBD1 agrees at 9 bases. Losses at the gene ends were 3 bases for V and 8 bases for J; bases not matched to a gene: 11. The germline V gene has CDR1 MDHEN and CDR2 SYDVKM. There are 16 residues in the CDR3. The CDR3 spells CASSFNTGTGYDEQFF. The CDR3 bases are TGTGCCAGCAGTTTCAACACCGGGACAGGGTATGATGAGCAGTTCTTC. Using reference TRBV28 and TRBJ2-1 for the parts outside the CDR3, the full variable domain is DVKVTQSSRYLVKRTGEKVFLECVQDMDHENMFWYRQDPGLGLRLIYFSYDVKMKEKGDIPEGYSVSREKKERFSLILESASTNQTSMYLCASSFNTGTGYDEQFFGPGTRLTVL.

The chain links TRBV6-2 or TRBV6-3 to TRBJ2-5; the D gene is possibly TRBD2 (6 bases). In germline, CDR1 is MNHEY, CDR2 SVGEGT. V lost 6 bases and J lost 2, with 13 bases in between. This CDR3 has 14 amino acids. CDR3 protein: CASSSWRVQETQYF. Here the CDR3 DNA reads TGTGCCAGCAGCTCCTGGAGGGTACAAGAGACCCAGTACTTC.

As for this clonotype: This CDR3 is missing its conserved last phenylalanine or tryptophan, likely due to a read error. This chain connects TRBV20-1 to TRBJ2-2, with D hard to call. This CDR3 comprises 13 residues. Germline V CDR1 and CDR2: DFQATT, SNEGSKA (reference sequence). Trimming took 3 bases from V and 7 from J, leaving 12 bases between them. The chain's CDR3 is CSASDTWSGELFL. The CDR3 bases are TGCAGTGCTAGCGACACATGGAGCGGGGAGCTGTTTTTA.

CDR3 nucleotides: TGTGCCAGTAGGAGTCTAGCGGGTCTGGGCATTCAGTACTTC. Protein product: CASRSLAGLGIQYF. J is TRBJ2-4 and V is TRBV19, with 8 bases identical to TRBD2. The CDR3 has 14 amino acids. Per the germline V gene, CDR1 is LNHDA and CDR2 is SQIVND (reference sequence). After removal of 6 bases from V and 9 bases from J, the junction contained 10 bases not matched to a gene.

The rearrangement joins TRBV18 to TRBJ1-3; D not resolved. Germline CDR1 KGHSH, CDR2 LQKENI. Trimming shortened V by 4 bases and J by 6 bases, and 10 bases separated the two germline ends. CDR3 size: 13 residues. The CDR3 here is CASSRNNENTIYF. The CDR3 DNA reads as TGTGCCAGCTCACGTAACAATGAAAACACCATATATTTT.

V gene TRBV20-1 combines with J gene TRBJ2-1; 9 bases line up with TRBD2. The V gene's germline CDR1 is DFQATT and CDR2 SNEGSKA (reference sequence). The CDR3 extends over 14 amino acids. The V and J ends lost 6 bases and 2 bases, in that order; junction bases with no gene match: 5. The CDR3 reads CSAPLAGTYNEQFF. The DNA for the CDR3 is TGCAGTGCACCACTAGCGGGCACCTACAATGAGCAGTTCTTC.

This clonotype has only a few counts. This chain uses TRBV29-1 with TRBJ2-7; D remains ambiguous. Germline CDR1 and CDR2: SQVTM and ANQGSEA. The CDR3 sequence is 14 residues long. Between the trimmed V and J ends, which lost 4 bases and 0 bases, there was a span of 13 bases. CDR3 in DNA: TGCAGCGTTGTTCCATGGGCCAGCTCCTACGAGCAGTACTTC. Protein product: CSVVPWASSYEQYF.

This chain joins TRBV6-2 or TRBV6-3 and TRBJ2-3, with D perhaps TRBD1 or TRBD2 (5 bases each). The V end was cut by 6 bases, the J end by 4 bases, with 11 bases between. The V gene's germline CDR1 is MNHEY and CDR2 SVGEGT. The CDR3 has 13 amino acids. The DNA for the CDR3 is TGTGCCAGCAGCCCCGGGACCGCAGATACGCAGTATTTT. It specifies CASSPGTADTQYF.

This rearrangement joins TRBV5-1 to TRBJ2-6; no definite D call. V gave up 0 bases and J gave up 0 bases, with 4 bases separating them. The germline CDR1 and CDR2 sequences are SGHRS and YFSETQ. The length of the CDR3 is 15 residues. Here the CDR3 DNA reads TGCGCCAGCAGCTTGGGAAACTCTGGGGCCAACGTCCTGACTTTC. Translation gives CASSLGNSGANVLTF.

This clonotype was observed once. The conserved phenylalanine or tryptophan normally closing the CDR3 is absent here, so this likely arose from a read error. The chain combines TRBV12-3 or TRBV12-4 with TRBJ2-4; the D gene is possibly TRBD2 (6 bases). The V end was cut by 7 bases, the J end by 8 bases, with 18 bases between. The CDR3 runs 14 residues. CDR3 sequence: CASTREQGQDIQYL. The CDR3 bases are TGTGCCAGCACCCGGGAGCAGGGTCAGGACATTCAGTACCTC.

The gene calls are TRBV30 and TRBJ2-7; possible D gene TRBD2, 7 bases. Germline CDR1 and CDR2: GTSNPN and SVGIG (reference sequence). CDR3 size: 12 residues. V was clipped by 3 bases and J by 2 bases, with 8 bases between them. CDR3 in DNA: TGTGCCTGGAGCGGGGGGCCCTACGAGCAGTACTTC. Translated: CAWSGGPYEQYF.

This clonotype was counted a few times. This chain links TRBV29-1 with TRBJ2-7; 7 bases line up with TRBD1. This CDR3 has 13 residues. Germline CDR1 reads SQVTM; CDR2 reads ANQGSEA. The V segment lost 6 bases and the J segment 2 bases; nucleotides outside the gene matches: 7. The CDR3 DNA reads as TGCAGCGTGACCAGGGACAGCACCTACGAGCAGTACTTC. It encodes CSVTRDSTYEQYF.

This chain connects TRBV6-5 to TRBJ1-5; a weak D match, TRBD1 (6 bases). V shed 5 bases and J shed 7 bases, with 18 bases lying between them. Germline V gene data show CDR1 as MNHEY and CDR2 as SVGAGI. This CDR3 comprises 15 residues. The CDR3 loop reads CASSADSRGGQPQHF. DNA for the CDR3: TGTGCCAGCAGTGCCGACTCAAGGGGGGGACAGCCCCAGCATTTT.

V usage is TRBV6-5 and J usage is TRBJ1-3; no clear D. The germline V gene encodes CDR1 MNHEY and CDR2 SVGAGI. The CDR3 loop spans 14 amino acids. Trimming cost V 6 bases and J 2 bases, with 11 bases left between them. The CDR3 protein is CASRKTGTGNTIYF. Written as DNA, the CDR3 is TGTGCCAGCAGAAAGACGGGGACTGGAAACACCATATATTTT.

The chain recombines TRBV20-1 with TRBJ2-1; D is ambiguous. Between the trimmed V and J ends, which lost 1 base and 1 base, there was a span of 8 bases. Germline assignment: CDR1 DFQATT and CDR2 SNEGSKA (reference sequence). The CDR3 sequence is 14 residues long. In DNA, the CDR3 is TGCAGTGCTAGAGGGACCTTGTCCTACAATGAGCAGTTCTTC. Translated: CSARGTLSYNEQFF.

J is TRBJ1-2 and V is TRBV19, with TRBD1 identical over 8 bases. Trimming took 3 bases from V and 7 from J; bases not matched to a gene: 10. The CDR3 sequence is 15 residues long. Per germline, CDR1 LNHDA and CDR2 SQIVND (reference sequence). CDR3 nucleotide sequence: TGTGCCAGTAGTATGGGAACGACAGGGGTCCGTGGCTACACCTTC. Its protein is CASSMGTTGVRGYTF.

This chain connects TRBV6-5 to TRBJ1-4; D not certain. CDR1 MNHEY and CDR2 SVGAGI come from the germline V gene. V was trimmed by 6 bases and J by 4 bases, leaving 12 bases between them. The CDR3 loop spans 14 amino acids. The DNA for the CDR3 is TGTGCCAGCAGCAGACGGTCCTTTAATGAAAAACTGTTTTTT. It translates to CASSRRSFNEKLFF.

V is TRBV18 and J is TRBJ2-1, with TRBD1 matching 9 bases. CDR1 and CDR2 from the germline V gene are KGHSH and LQKENI. V dropped 3 bases and J dropped 6; count of bases not matched to a gene: 9. The CDR3 is 16 amino acids. CDR3 loop: CASSPLPGQGGNEQFF. The CDR3 DNA follows: TGTGCCAGCTCACCCCTCCCGGGACAGGGCGGCAATGAGCAGTTCTTC.

The gene calls are TRBV30 and TRBJ1-5; TRBD1 is a possible D gene (5 bases). The CDR3 is 13 amino acids. The V gene's germline CDR1 is GTSNPN and CDR2 SVGIG (reference sequence). Deletions cut 2 bases from V and 5 bases from J, with 10 bases between. CDR3 sequence reads: CAWSTGGDQPQHF. The CDR3 region has the DNA TGTGCCTGGAGTACTGGAGGGGATCAGCCCCAGCATTTT. Full variable domain (rest looked up from reference TRBV30 and TRBJ1-5): SQTIHQWPATLVQPVGSPLSLECTVEGTSNPNLYWYRQAAGRGLQLLFYSVGIGQISSEVPQNLSASRPQDRQFILSSKKLLLSDSGFYLCAWSTGGDQPQHFGDGTRLSIL.

This clonotype occurred a few times. This rearrangement joins TRBV19 to TRBJ2-1; possibly TRBD2 for D (6 bases). CDR1 is LNHDA, CDR2 SQIVND, per germline (reference sequence). The CDR3 has 16 amino acids. The V gene lost 7 bases and the J gene lost 3 bases, with 19 bases spanning the gap. The CDR3, as DNA: TGTGCCAGTACCCCCCCTAAGCAGGGAGGCTACAATGAGCAGTTCTTC. This encodes CASTPPKQGGYNEQFF.

By proportion, this clonotype is large. This chain's CDR3 is CSVEWVGETQYF. CDR3 in DNA: TGCAGCGTTGAGTGGGTAGGGGAGACCCAGTACTTC. The V call is TRBV29-1, the J call TRBJ2-5, with D unclear. CDR1 is SQVTM and CDR2 is ANQGSEA in the germline V gene. The CDR3 totals 12 residues. Trimming took off 3 bases at V and 5 bases at J, with 10 bases between the two ends.